Each of the 10 T cell receptor beta chains below was sequenced from the same sample in a study of PD-L1 blockade in urothelial cancer. The time point is: peripheral blood 6 weeks after treatment start. Clones were sequenced by immunoSEQ multiplex PCR, and TCRdb holds only the in-frame ones, with some missing. The sample shows tens of thousands of clones, around 84% of them seen only once. Sequenced here: PBMCs, sampled around atezolizumab (anti-PD-L1) treatment. Receptors were obtained from a man in his 70s with urothelial cancer.

The chain couples TRBV7-9 to TRBJ2-1; TRBD2 might be the D (5 bases). Germline-derived CDR1 and CDR2 are SEHNR and FQNEAQ (reference sequence). The CDR3 is made up of 15 amino acids. With 4 bases removed from V and 7 bases from J, the gap between germline ends came to 17 bases. The CDR3 loop reads CASSSITRTRNEQFF. The CDR3 nucleotides are TGTGCCAGCAGCTCTATAACTAGGACCCGGAATGAGCAGTTCTTC.

The V call is TRBV6-1, the J call TRBJ2-7, with 8 bases identical to TRBD1. CDR3 length: 15 amino acids. V was pared by 5 bases and J by 3 bases, with 9 bases of the junction left unmatched. CDR1 and CDR2 (germline): MNHNS, SASEGT. The CDR3 spells CASSPLRDRYYEQYF. In DNA form, the CDR3 reads TGTGCCAGCAGTCCCCTCCGGGACAGGTACTACGAGCAGTACTTC.

The V call is TRBV18, the J call TRBJ2-2; no reliable D call. V was cut by 4 bases and J by 2 bases, with 11 bases left in between. Germline V gene sequence: CDR1 KGHSH, CDR2 LQKENI. This CDR3 contains 15 residues. The CDR3 loop reads CASSRTGLNTGELFF. The CDR3 nucleotides are TGTGCCAGCTCACGAACGGGTCTTAACACCGGGGAGCTGTTTTTT.

This clone occurred a few times. This chain links TRBV5-4 with TRBJ2-5; 7 positions match TRBD2. Germline values: CDR1 SGHNT, CDR2 YYREEE (reference sequence). The CDR3 is 15 amino acids. The V and J ends lost 2 bases and 2 bases, in that order; junction bases with no gene match: 6. Here the CDR3 reads CASSFGGGPQETQYF. The CDR3 DNA follows: TGTGCCAGCAGCTTTGGCGGGGGACCACAAGAGACCCAGTACTTC.

The chain carries TRBV6-4 and TRBJ1-5; maybe TRBD1 (5 bases). Germline lookup yields CDR1 MRHNA and CDR2 SNTAGT. Trimming pared 6 bases from V and 4 bases from J, leaving 10 bases between. The CDR3 runs to 13 residues. The DNA for the CDR3 is TGTGCCAGCAGCCCCGACAGAAATCAGCCCCAGCATTTT. Residues: CASSPDRNQPQHF.

The gene calls are TRBV7-8 and TRBJ2-7, with 10 positions matching TRBD1. With 2 bases clipped from V and 4 bases from J, the junction kept 2 bases outside the gene matches. The CDR3 is made up of 14 amino acids. CDR1 is SGHVS and CDR2 is FQNEAQ in the germline V gene. The chain's CDR3 is CASSLTGQGYEQYF. DNA of the CDR3: TGTGCCAGCAGCTTAACGGGACAGGGGTACGAGCAGTACTTC.

This clone was counted a single time. The rearrangement links TRBV5-1 to TRBJ2-3; 11 nucleotides align to TRBD1. The V segment lost 4 bases and the J segment 2 bases; nucleotides outside the gene matches: 3. Germline V gene data show CDR1 as SGHRS and CDR2 as YFSETQ. The CDR3 consists of 15 residues. CDR3 loop: CASSRTGGITDTQYF. CDR3 nucleotides: TGCGCCAGCAGCCGGACAGGGGGCATCACAGATACGCAGTATTTT.

This clone occurred a few times. The J gene is TRBJ2-2, the V gene TRBV9; maybe TRBD1 (6 bases). The V gene's germline CDR1 is SGDLS and CDR2 YYNGEE. The CDR3 runs to 13 residues. With 3 bases removed from V and 8 bases from J, the gap between germline ends came to 11 bases. The CDR3 protein is CASSETGLGELFF. For the CDR3, the DNA is TGTGCCAGCAGCGAAACAGGGTTGGGGGAGCTGTTTTTT. The whole variable domain, filled in from reference TRBV9 and TRBJ2-2, reads DSGVTQTPKHLITATGQRVTLRCSPRSGDLSVYWYQQSLDQGLQFLIQYYNGEERAKGNILERFSAQQFPDLHSELNLSSLELGDSALYFCASSETGLGELFFGEGSRLTVL.

The V and J genes are TRBV6-5 and TRBJ2-2; 9 bases line up with TRBD1. Trimming cost V 6 bases and J 5 bases; bases outside gene matches: 4. The CDR3 extends over 14 amino acids. CDR1 is MNHEY and CDR2 is SVGAGI in the germline V gene. The CDR3 nucleotides are TGTGCCAGCAGAAGGGGGACAGGGACCGGGGAGCTGTTTTTT. It yields the protein CASRRGTGTGELFF.

This clone was seen a single time. The rearrangement links TRBV6-6 to TRBJ2-7; 7 bases match TRBD1. V was pared by 7 bases and J by 0 bases, with 12 bases of the junction left unmatched. The germline gives CDR1 MNHNY, CDR2 SVGAGI (reference sequence). The CDR3 is 16 residues long. CDR3 nucleotides: TGTGCCAGCAACCCCGGGACAGCTTTAGCCTCCTACGAGCAGTACTTC. Its translation is CASNPGTALASYEQYF.